This entry features one TCR beta chain sequence. This entry comes from a study of T cell responses to AZD1222 COVID-19 vaccine. Sequencing used immunoSEQ multiplex PCR; TCRdb keeps in-frame clones, though not all of them. Of about 180,000 clones detected, about 89% appear once; the ten largest clones hold 1.6%. Germline loops: CDR1 SGDLS, CDR2 YYNGEE. The CDR3 spans 15 residues. Trimming took off 0 bases at V and 0 bases at J, with 9 bases between the two ends. The sequence came from an adult in good health. The chain has TRBV9 and TRBJ1-2; D call uncertain. The sequences come from peripheral blood, collected on day 0 of AZD1222 vaccination. The CDR3 sequence: CASSVEPATNYGYTF. For the CDR3, the DNA is TGTGCCAGCAGCGTAGAACCCGCGACTAACTATGGCTACACCTTC.